Listed below are T cell receptor beta chains from one sample, sequenced in a study of cytomegalovirus exposure and HLA in healthy donors. The repertoire was sequenced with immunoSEQ multiplex PCR; TCRdb's copy has only in-frame clones and lacks some. Altogether over 95,000 clones are present, 70% to 80% being singletons, with the ten largest covering approximately 2.6%. Sequenced: PBMCs. All receptors derive from a female donor in good health and CMV-seronegative. CDR3s include the opening cysteine and the closing phenylalanine or tryptophan. Fields, in order: clone size, D gene, V gene, J gene, CDR3 DNA, CDR3 protein. A D gene is named only where the DNA matches it firmly. The size entry is marked missing in some rows and otherwise reads once, few, many or a size class.

clone_size: NA; d_call: TRBD2; v_call: TRBV25-1; j_call: TRBJ2-7; cdr3_nt: TGTGCCAGCAGTAAAACCGGGGGGGCCTACGAGCAGTACTTC; cdr3_aa: CASSKTGGAYEQYF
clone_size: NA; d_call: NA; v_call: TRBV27; j_call: TRBJ2-7; cdr3_nt: TGTGCCAGCAGGGGGGGTGGACCCTACGAGCAGTACTTC; cdr3_aa: CASRGGGPYEQYF
clone_size: NA; d_call: NA; v_call: TRBV12-5; j_call: TRBJ2-7; cdr3_nt: TGTGCTAGTGCTATAAGTTACGAGCAGTACTTC; cdr3_aa: CASAISYEQYF
clone_size: NA; d_call: TRBD1; v_call: TRBV5-1; j_call: TRBJ2-5; cdr3_nt: TGCGCCAGCAGCTTTGGCGGGACAGGGGGAGAGACCCAGTACTTC; cdr3_aa: CASSFGGTGGETQYF
clone_size: NA; d_call: TRBD1; v_call: TRBV11-2; j_call: TRBJ1-1; cdr3_nt: TGTGCCAGCAGCTTAGTGGGACAGGGTAATGAAGCTTTCTTT; cdr3_aa: CASSLVGQGNEAFF
clone_size: NA; d_call: NA; v_call: TRBV5-6; j_call: TRBJ1-5; cdr3_nt: TGTGCCAGCCAGAATCAGCCCCAGCATTTT; cdr3_aa: CASQNQPQHF
clone_size: few; d_call: NA; v_call: TRBV2; j_call: TRBJ2-1; cdr3_nt: TGTGCCAGCAATCGGGCTAGCTCCAATGAGCAGTTCTTC; cdr3_aa: CASNRASSNEQFF
clone_size: NA; d_call: TRBD2; v_call: TRBV5-1; j_call: TRBJ2-1; cdr3_nt: TGCGCCAGCAGACTGGCGAGCGGGGGGGCGTTAAATGAGCAGTTCTTC; cdr3_aa: CASRLASGGALNEQFF
clone_size: NA; d_call: NA; v_call: TRBV5-6; j_call: TRBJ1-4; cdr3_nt: TGTGCCAGCAGCCACACAAACAATAATGAAAAACTGTTTTTT; cdr3_aa: CASSHTNNNEKLFF
clone_size: NA; d_call: NA; v_call: TRBV7-9; j_call: TRBJ1-4; cdr3_nt: TGTGCCAGCAGCCCAGGGACAACTATAAATGAAAAACTGTTTTTT; cdr3_aa: CASSPGTTINEKLFF
clone_size: once; d_call: NA; v_call: TRBV7-8; j_call: TRBJ1-3; cdr3_nt: TGTGCCAGCAGCTTAGAACGAACAGCTCGAAACACCATATATTTT; cdr3_aa: CASSLERTARNTIYF
clone_size: NA; d_call: TRBD1; v_call: TRBV18; j_call: TRBJ2-1; cdr3_nt: TGTGCCAGCTCACCCACCGCAAGGGGGCCCTACAATGAGCAGTTCTTC; cdr3_aa: CASSPTARGPYNEQFF
clone_size: NA; d_call: NA; v_call: TRBV27; j_call: TRBJ1-5; cdr3_nt: TGTGCCAGCAGCTCCGGTCCGGGAAATCAGCCCCAGCATTTT; cdr3_aa: CASSSGPGNQPQHF